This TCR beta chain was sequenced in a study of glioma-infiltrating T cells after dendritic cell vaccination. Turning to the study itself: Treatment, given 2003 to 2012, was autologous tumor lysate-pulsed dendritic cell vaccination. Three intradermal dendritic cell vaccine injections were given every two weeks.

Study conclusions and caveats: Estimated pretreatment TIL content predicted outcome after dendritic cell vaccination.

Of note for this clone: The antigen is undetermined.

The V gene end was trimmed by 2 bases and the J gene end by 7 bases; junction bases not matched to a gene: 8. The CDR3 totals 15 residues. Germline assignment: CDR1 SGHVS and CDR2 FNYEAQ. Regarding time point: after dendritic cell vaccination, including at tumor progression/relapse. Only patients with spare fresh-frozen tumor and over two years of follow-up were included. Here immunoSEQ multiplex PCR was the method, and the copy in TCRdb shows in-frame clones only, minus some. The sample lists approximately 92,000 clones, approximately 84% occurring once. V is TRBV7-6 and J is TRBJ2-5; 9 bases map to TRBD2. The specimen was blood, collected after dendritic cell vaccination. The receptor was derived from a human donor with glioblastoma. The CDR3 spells CASSLTGTSFATQYF. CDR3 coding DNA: TGTGCCAGCAGCTTAACCGGGACTAGCTTTGCGACCCAGTACTTC.